This passage covers 8 T cell receptor beta chains from one sample sequenced in a study of blood T cells in healthy people across ages (dated by TCRdb to the mid-2010s). Receptor libraries were prepared by 5' RACE. The run used an Illumina HiSeq 2500. A second PCR of roughly 7 to 12 cycles was run with a J-beta primer mix and a sample-barcoded 5' primer. The raw public reads went through TCRdb reprocessing: fastp at Q25, MiXCR clone calling, in-frame beta chains kept. Each record represents a unique CDR3 protein, reported with the most common genes and DNA among its rows. The sample table shows fewer than 950,000 distinct CDR3 sequences, and about 36% are seen once. The top ten clones comprise roughly 13% of the sample. Sequencing was carried out using blood. The receptors were sampled from a man aged 18 to 35 in good health.

This clonotype was seen at least ten times. V is TRBV14 and J is TRBJ2-7, with TRBD1 matching 9 bases. CDR3 length: 13 amino acids. With 1 base clipped from V and 9 bases from J, the junction kept 4 bases outside the gene matches. Per the germline V gene, CDR1 is SGHDN and CDR2 is FVKESK. CDR3 DNA: TGTGCCAGCAGCCAAGTCACAGGGGGCGGGCAGTACTTC. It encodes CASSQVTGGGQYF.

This chain links TRBV28 with TRBJ2-7, with 10 bases identical to TRBD1. V dropped 5 bases and J dropped 9; count of bases not matched to a gene: 13. Germline V gives CDR1 MDHEN, CDR2 SYDVKM. CDR3 length: 15 residues. DNA for the CDR3: TGTGCCAGCAGTGCACCGGGACAGGGGTTTGGTGGGCAGTACTTC. Its translation: CASSAPGQGFGGQYF.

As concerns this clonotype: The germline gene is not matched at one end of the junction; a read error may be the cause. The rearrangement links TRBV4-3 to TRBJ1-4; 8 bases map to TRBD1. CDR1 is LGHNA, CDR2 YSLEER, per germline. The CDR3 totals 16 residues. CDR3 DNA: TGCGCCGGCAGCCCACGGACAGGGCCAACTAATGAAAAACTGTTTTTT. Its translation is CAGSPRTGPTNEKLFF.

Many counts were recorded for this clonotype. This chain connects TRBV20-1 to TRBJ1-1; D is uncertain. The CDR3 spans 12 residues. The V and J ends lost 1 base and 1 base respectively, with 4 bases between them. Germline V gene data show CDR1 as DFQATT and CDR2 as SNEGSKA (reference sequence). The CDR3 region has the DNA TGCAGTGCTAGAGTAGGGAACACTGAAGCTTTCTTT. This gives the protein CSARVGNTEAFF.

The sample holds a few counts of this clonotype. This chain uses TRBV12-3 or TRBV12-4 with TRBJ2-3; D is ambiguous. The germline V and J ends were trimmed by 2 bases and 0 bases, with 12 bases remaining between them. The CDR3 has 16 amino acids. CDR3 coding DNA: TGTGCCAGCAGTTTAACGAGTCGGTCTAGCACAGATACGCAGTATTTT. Protein product: CASSLTSRSSTDTQYF.

This clonotype was counted between two and nine times. This chain joins TRBV9 and TRBJ2-3; D might be TRBD2 (5 bases). Trimming took off 0 bases at V and 4 bases at J, with 12 bases between the two ends. The CDR3 is made up of 15 amino acids. Looked up from germline, CDR1 is SGDLS and CDR2 is YYNGEE. As DNA, the CDR3 is TGTGCCAGCAGCGTAGATGGGCTAGCCCCAGATACGCAGTATTTT. Its protein product is CASSVDGLAPDTQYF.

This clonotype was recorded many times. V and J are TRBV11-1 and TRBJ2-1; the D gene could be TRBD1 or TRBD2 (5 bases each). The CDR3 totals 16 residues. Germline-derived CDR1 and CDR2 are SGHAT and FQDESV (reference sequence). V was shortened by 0 bases and J by 0 bases, with 9 bases between the two germline ends. The CDR3 sequence: CASSLAGPSSYNEQFF. The CDR3 coding sequence is TGTGCCAGCAGCTTAGCGGGACCATCCTCCTACAATGAGCAGTTCTTC.

This clonotype was observed a handful of times. The chain links TRBV7-9 to TRBJ2-1; D possibly corresponds to TRBD2 (5 bases). Trimming shortened V by 6 bases and J by 3 bases, and 12 bases separated the two germline ends. Germline V gene lookup returns CDR1 SEHNR and CDR2 FQNEAQ (reference sequence). The CDR3 runs to 14 residues. The CDR3 loop is CASRATGSYNEQFF. CDR3 bases: TGTGCCAGCAGGGCGACGGGGAGCTACAATGAGCAGTTCTTC.